These 32 T cell receptor beta chains were sequenced from one sample in a study of neurological immune-mediated disorders. MiXCR, applied by TCRdb to the 5' RACE reads, yields one record per CDR3 protein. Among around 49,000 distinct CDR3 sequences listed, about 13% were seen once. Noted time point: longitudinal time-point 3. Material for sequencing was PBMCs. The receptors shown here come from a male donor with HTLV-1-associated myelopathy (HAM/TSP).

This clonotype was detected ten times or more. An end of the junction does not agree with germline; a read error may underlie this. V gene TRBV11-2 combines with J gene TRBJ2-2; possible D gene TRBD1, 6 bases. This CDR3 spans 14 amino acids. The V gene's germline CDR1 is SGHAT and CDR2 FQNNGV. The CDR3 DNA follows: TGTGCCAGCACCTACACAGGGAACGCCGGGGAGCTGTTTTTT. Its translation is CASTYTGNAGELFF.

This clonotype was recorded many times. This chain connects TRBV20-1 to TRBJ2-3; tentatively, D is TRBD2 (7 bases). Germline CDR1 and CDR2: DFQATT and SNEGSKA (reference sequence). The CDR3 has 12 residues. Trimming removed 7 bases at V and 6 bases at J, with 14 bases between. CDR3 amino acids: CSGRGASDTQYF. The DNA for the CDR3 is TGCAGTGGACGGGGGGCGTCGGATACGCAGTATTTT.

This clonotype was picked up many times. The chain is built from TRBV7-2 and TRBJ2-3, with D unresolved. CDR1 is SGHTA and CDR2 is FQGNSA in the germline V gene. V was cut by 5 bases and J by 5 bases, with 20 bases left in between. This CDR3 is built from 16 residues. The CDR3 DNA sequence: TGTGCCAGCAGCCTGCCGCGGTTACCCTCAAAAGATACGCAGTATTTT. It is translated as CASSLPRLPSKDTQYF.

This clonotype was detected many times. The chain has TRBV4-3 and TRBJ2-5; D may be TRBD2 (5 bases). The CDR3 is 14 residues long. Germline assignment: CDR1 LGHNA and CDR2 YSLEER. Trimming cost V 4 bases and J 1 base, with 10 bases left between them. The CDR3 sequence: CASSPDWRQETQYF. CDR3 coding DNA: TGCGCCAGCAGCCCGGACTGGCGCCAAGAGACCCAGTACTTC.

This clonotype was seen many times. The rearrangement uses TRBV5-1 and TRBJ2-1; 8 bases map to TRBD1. Germline V gene sequence: CDR1 SGHRS, CDR2 YFSETQ. The CDR3 sequence is 15 residues long. V dropped 4 bases and J dropped 6; count of bases not matched to a gene: 9. The CDR3 DNA reads TGCGCCAGCAGCCCGGCCGGGACAGGAGGCAATGAGCAGTTCTTC. It translates to CASSPAGTGGNEQFF. The full variable domain, completed using reference TRBV5-1 and TRBJ2-1, is KAGVTQTPRYLIKTRGQQVTLSCSPISGHRSVSWYQQTPGQGLQFLFEYFSETQRNKGNFPGRFSGRQFSNSRSEMNVSTLELGDSALYLCASSPAGTGGNEQFFGPGTRLTVL.

This clonotype was recorded many times. The chain recombines TRBV5-5 with TRBJ2-6; TRBD1 matches 10 bases. The length of the CDR3 is 18 residues. Trimming at V came to 3 bases and at J to 0 bases, leaving 6 bases not matched to a gene. Germline CDR1 reads SGHKS; CDR2 reads YYEKEE (reference sequence). The CDR3 loop is CASSYWGTGASGANVLTF. CDR3 DNA sequence: TGTGCCAGCAGCTATTGGGGGACAGGGGCCTCTGGGGCCAACGTCCTGACTTTC. Combining the CDR3 with reference TRBV5-5 and TRBJ2-6 gives the whole variable domain DAGVTQSPTHLIKTRGQQVTLRCSPISGHKSVSWYQQVLGQGPQFIFQYYEKEERGRGNFPDRFSARQFPNYSSELNVNALLLGDSALYLCASSYWGTGASGANVLTFGAGSRLTVL.

This clonotype was observed at least ten times. The chain has TRBV4-3 and TRBJ1-6, with D uncertain. Germline V gene lookup returns CDR1 LGHNA and CDR2 YSLEER. This CDR3 region has 14 residues. V was clipped by 2 bases and J by 5 bases, with 7 bases between them. CDR3 nucleotides: TGCGCCAGCAGCCAAACCAGGAATAATTCACCCCTCCACTTT. Its protein is CASSQTRNNSPLHF.

This clonotype was counted many times. This chain uses TRBV20-1 with TRBJ2-7; D is perhaps TRBD2 (5 bases). The CDR3 consists of 14 residues. Trimming cost V 0 bases and J 0 bases, with 9 bases left between them. Germline V CDR1 and CDR2: DFQATT, SNEGSKA (reference sequence). CDR3 sequence (DNA): TGCAGTGCTAGAGATCCGGGGATCTCCTACGAGCAGTACTTC. Protein product: CSARDPGISYEQYF.

This clonotype was detected many times. The chain employs TRBV5-1 and TRBJ2-7; a possible D gene is TRBD1 (6 bases). Per germline, CDR1 SGHRS and CDR2 YFSETQ. The CDR3 is 15 residues long. V was shortened by 0 bases and J by 2 bases, with 12 bases between the two germline ends. CDR3 coding DNA: TGCGCCAGCAGCTTGGATGGACAGAAAACCTACGAGCAGTACTTC. Amino acids: CASSLDGQKTYEQYF.

This clonotype was seen repeatedly, ten times or more. This chain joins TRBV5-1 and TRBJ2-5, with 7 nucleotides matching TRBD1. V gave up 2 bases and J gave up 0 bases; unmatched junction bases: 4. This CDR3 is built from 15 residues. Germline V gene data show CDR1 as SGHRS and CDR2 as YFSETQ. CDR3 sequence: CASSFGTAHQETQYF. The CDR3 DNA follows: TGCGCCAGCAGCTTCGGGACAGCTCACCAAGAGACCCAGTACTTC.

Many counts were recorded for this clonotype. The chain combines TRBV5-1 with TRBJ1-5, with no clear D. V lost 1 base, J lost 0 bases, and 8 bases lay in between. The CDR3 is 15 residues long. CDR1 and CDR2 from the germline V gene are SGHRS and YFSETQ. The CDR3 reads CASSLSGYSNQPQHF. In nucleotides, the CDR3 is TGCGCCAGCAGCTTGTCGGGATATAGCAATCAGCCCCAGCATTTT.

This clonotype was seen ten or more times. The rearrangement uses TRBV14 and TRBJ1-4, with 9 nucleotides matching TRBD1. Per the germline V gene, CDR1 is SGHDN and CDR2 is FVKESK. V lost 3 bases and J lost 0; bases outside the gene matches: 5. CDR3 length: 17 residues. The CDR3 protein is CASSHRGTGTTNEKLFF. CDR3 bases: TGTGCCAGCAGCCACCGCGGGACAGGGACAACTAATGAAAAACTGTTTTTT.

This clonotype was seen ten or more times. The genes are TRBV9 and TRBJ2-2; 7 positions agree with TRBD2. Germline loops: CDR1 SGDLS, CDR2 YYNGEE. This CDR3 spans 16 amino acids. The J segment lost 0 bases and the V segment lost 2 bases, leaving 4 bases of the junction unmatched. The CDR3 bases are TGTGCCAGCAGCGTTGGGGCGGGGGCGAACACCGGGGAGCTGTTTTTT. Protein product: CASSVGAGANTGELFF.

This clonotype has ten or more counts. The chain links TRBV6-4 to TRBJ1-2; D not resolved. Per the germline V gene, CDR1 is MRHNA and CDR2 is SNTAGT. Trimming removed 6 bases at V and 2 bases at J, with 13 bases between. The CDR3 extends over 14 amino acids. DNA of the CDR3: TGTGCCAGCAGGACTAGGACGGGGAACTATGGCTACACCTTC. Translated: CASRTRTGNYGYTF.

In this sample, this clonotype turned up many times. The chain employs TRBV20-1 and TRBJ2-5, with 7 bases identical to TRBD1. V dropped 3 bases and J dropped 2; count of bases not matched to a gene: 3. This CDR3 is built from 13 residues. Per the germline V gene, CDR1 is DFQATT and CDR2 is SNEGSKA (reference sequence). Here the CDR3 reads CSASLTGQETQYF. In DNA form, the CDR3 reads TGCAGTGCTAGCCTGACAGGGCAAGAGACCCAGTACTTC.

Relative to its sample, this clonotype is medium-sized. The gene calls are TRBV20-1 and TRBJ2-5; D is possibly TRBD2 (5 bases). CDR1 DFQATT and CDR2 SNEGSKA come from the germline V gene (reference sequence). The CDR3 contains 14 residues. V lost 3 bases, J lost 5 bases, and 16 bases lay in between. CDR3 in DNA: TGCAGTGCTAGTTTGTATGGGCGCGGGGAGACCCAGTACTTC. The encoded protein is CSASLYGRGETQYF.

This clonotype was seen ten or more times. The chain carries TRBV7-9 and TRBJ2-6; 8 positions match TRBD2. J was trimmed by 2 bases and V by 5 bases; bases with no gene match: 2. Germline CDR1 reads SEHNR; CDR2 reads FQNEAQ (reference sequence). The CDR3 sequence is 15 residues long. The CDR3 loop reads CASSPLAAGANVLTF. The CDR3 DNA is TGTGCCAGCAGCCCACTAGCGGCTGGGGCCAACGTCCTGACTTTC.

This sequence joins TRBV5-1 and TRBJ1-1; TRBD1 matches at 8 bases. J gave up 2 bases and V 4 bases, and 10 bases lay outside the gene matches. The CDR3 runs to 16 residues. Germline V lookup: CDR1 SGHRS, CDR2 YFSETQ. CDR3 loop: CASSTRPGTGNTEAFF. CDR3 nucleotide sequence: TGCGCCAGCAGCACTCGCCCCGGGACAGGTAACACTGAAGCTTTCTTT. The full variable domain, rest sourced from reference TRBV5-1 and TRBJ1-1, is KAGVTQTPRYLIKTRGQQVTLSCSPISGHRSVSWYQQTPGQGLQFLFEYFSETQRNKGNFPGRFSGRQFSNSRSEMNVSTLELGDSALYLCASSTRPGTGNTEAFFGQGTRLTVV.

At least ten counts were recorded for this clonotype. V gene TRBV5-1 combines with J gene TRBJ2-7; 9 positions agree with TRBD1. This CDR3 is built from 13 residues. Germline CDR1 and CDR2: SGHRS and YFSETQ. Germline trimming cut 4 bases from V and 5 bases from J; bases unmatched to any gene: 4. CDR3 coding DNA: TGCGCCAGCAGCATAGGGACAGGGAACGAGCAGTACTTC. Translating gives CASSIGTGNEQYF.

This clonotype was observed many times. The V and J genes are TRBV5-1 and TRBJ2-5; no clear D gene. CDR1 and CDR2 from the germline V gene are SGHRS and YFSETQ. V lost 2 bases to trimming and J lost 4 bases, with 15 bases between them. This CDR3 comprises 15 residues. The chain's CDR3 is CASSFHGIRLETQYF. The DNA for the CDR3 is TGCGCCAGCAGCTTTCACGGCATTAGGCTAGAGACCCAGTACTTC.

The chain recombines TRBV18 with TRBJ2-3; D remains unclear. The CDR3 runs to 14 residues. The germline V gene encodes CDR1 KGHSH and CDR2 LQKENI. V lost 5 bases and J 0 bases, leaving 9 bases between the germline ends. CDR3 sequence reads: CASSESTSTDTQYF. The CDR3, as DNA: TGTGCCAGCTCAGAGAGTACTAGCACAGATACGCAGTATTTT. Based on the CDR3 plus reference TRBV18 and TRBJ2-3, the full variable domain is NAGVMQNPRHLVRRRGQEARLRCSPMKGHSHVYWYRQLPEEGLKFMVYLQKENIIDESGMPKERFSAEFPKEGPSILRIQQVVRGDSAAYFCASSESTSTDTQYFGPGTRLTVL.

This rearrangement joins TRBV28 to TRBJ2-7; no clear D. Looked up from germline, CDR1 is MDHEN and CDR2 is SYDVKM. This CDR3 spans 10 amino acids. V was shortened by 9 bases and J by 6 bases, with 9 bases between the two germline ends. The CDR3 nucleotides are TGTGCCAGTGGTACCGTCGAGCAGTACTTC. Translating it yields CASGTVEQYF.

There are many counts of this clonotype. CDR3 nucleotides: TGTGCCAGCAGTTTAGCGTCAAGTTTTATGGGCTACACCTTC. As protein: CASSLASSFMGYTF. This chain connects TRBV12-3 or TRBV12-4 to TRBJ1-2, with no clear D. The ends were cut back, 0 bases at V and 8 bases at J, with 13 bases in the middle. The CDR3 consists of 14 residues.

This clonotype has ten or more counts. The CDR3 is CSVGSVEGEQYF. CDR3 bases: TGCAGCGTCGGGAGTGTTGAGGGCGAGCAGTACTTC. This chain connects TRBV29-1 to TRBJ2-7; D perhaps matches TRBD2 (6 bases). The V end was cut by 6 bases, the J end by 6 bases, with 15 bases between. The CDR3 contains 12 residues. Germline lookup yields CDR1 SQVTM and CDR2 ANQGSEA.

This clonotype was found many times. The chain has TRBV7-9 and TRBJ2-2; 7 bases map to TRBD1. There are 15 residues in the CDR3. Trimming cost V 5 bases and J 6 bases; bases outside gene matches: 9. Per germline, CDR1 SEHNR and CDR2 FQNEAQ (reference sequence). The CDR3, as DNA: TGTGCCAGCAGCCCCGACAGGGTCTCTTCCGGGGAGCTGTTTTTT. Protein: CASSPDRVSSGELFF.

This clonotype was observed at least ten times. The V and J genes are TRBV29-1 and TRBJ2-7; D gene ambiguous. This CDR3 is built from 12 residues. V was trimmed by 0 bases and J by 5 bases, leaving 8 bases between them. Germline V gene sequence: CDR1 SQVTM, CDR2 ANQGSEA. This chain's CDR3 is CSVEESGNEQYF. CDR3 DNA: TGCAGCGTTGAAGAGTCTGGGAACGAGCAGTACTTC.

This clonotype was seen ten or more times. This chain joins TRBV20-1 and TRBJ2-3; no definite D call. Germline V gene lookup returns CDR1 DFQATT and CDR2 SNEGSKA (reference sequence). This CDR3 contains 13 residues. Between the trimmed V and J ends, which lost 2 bases and 0 bases, there was a span of 6 bases. The CDR3 nucleotides read TGCAGTGCTAGACACCGTAGCACAGATACGCAGTATTTT. Translated, it gives CSARHRSTDTQYF.

This clonotype was observed many times. This chain uses TRBV7-9 with TRBJ2-7; 7 positions agree with TRBD1. The CDR3 spans 15 residues. Trimming removed 5 bases from V and 0 bases from J; junction bases left unmatched: 7. Germline values: CDR1 SEHNR, CDR2 FQNEAQ (reference sequence). CDR3 loop: CASSKQGLSSYEQYF. The CDR3 DNA reads as TGTGCCAGCAGCAAACAGGGGCTCAGCTCCTACGAGCAGTACTTC.

This clonotype has a count of ten or more. The chain has TRBV6-4 and TRBJ1-1, with a tentative D call TRBD1 (6 bases). The CDR3 length is 14 residues. CDR1 and CDR2 from the germline V gene are MRHNA and SNTAGT. Deletions cut 6 bases from V and 4 bases from J, with 15 bases between. DNA of the CDR3: TGTGCCAGCAGCCCCGGGGGCCAGCCCACTGAAGCTTTCTTT. Amino acids: CASSPGGQPTEAFF.

This clonotype was recorded many times. CDR3 nucleotides: TGTGCCAGCAGCTTAGGGCGGGGTCAAGAGCAGTACTTC. Translation gives CASSLGRGQEQYF. The rearrangement links TRBV7-3 to TRBJ2-7, with D perhaps matching TRBD2 (6 bases). Germline V gene sequence: CDR1 SGHTA, CDR2 FQGTGA. The CDR3 has 13 residues. With 2 bases removed from V and 7 bases from J, the gap between germline ends came to 12 bases.

This clonotype is labeled as medium-sized. The chain joins TRBV5-1 to TRBJ2-5, with D maybe TRBD2 (5 bases). CDR1 SGHRS and CDR2 YFSETQ come from the germline V gene. V lost 4 bases and J lost 1, with 11 bases in between. There are 14 residues in the CDR3. The DNA for the CDR3 is TGCGCCAGCAGCGGCGGACTCGTCCAAGAGACCCAGTACTTC. It translates to CASSGGLVQETQYF.

This clonotype has a count of ten or more. The chain recombines TRBV7-2 with TRBJ1-5, with a tentative D call TRBD1 (6 bases). V lost 5 bases to trimming and J lost 5 bases, with 13 bases between them. Germline CDR1 is SGHTA and CDR2 is FQGNSA. The CDR3 spans 14 residues. In DNA, the CDR3 is TGTGCCAGCAGCACCACAGGGTCCTATCAGCCCCAGCATTTT. It encodes CASSTTGSYQPQHF.